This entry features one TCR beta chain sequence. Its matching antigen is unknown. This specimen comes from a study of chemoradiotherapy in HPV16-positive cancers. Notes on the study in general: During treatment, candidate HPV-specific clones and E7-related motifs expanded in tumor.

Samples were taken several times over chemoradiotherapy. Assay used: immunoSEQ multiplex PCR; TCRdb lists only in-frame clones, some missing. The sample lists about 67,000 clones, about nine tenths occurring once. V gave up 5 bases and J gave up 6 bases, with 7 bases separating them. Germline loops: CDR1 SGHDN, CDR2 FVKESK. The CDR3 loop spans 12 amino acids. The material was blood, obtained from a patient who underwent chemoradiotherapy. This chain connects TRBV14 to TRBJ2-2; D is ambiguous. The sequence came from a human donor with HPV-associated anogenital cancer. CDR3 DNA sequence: TGTGCCAGCAGCGCCTACCCCGGGGAGCTGTTTTTT. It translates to CASSAYPGELFF.